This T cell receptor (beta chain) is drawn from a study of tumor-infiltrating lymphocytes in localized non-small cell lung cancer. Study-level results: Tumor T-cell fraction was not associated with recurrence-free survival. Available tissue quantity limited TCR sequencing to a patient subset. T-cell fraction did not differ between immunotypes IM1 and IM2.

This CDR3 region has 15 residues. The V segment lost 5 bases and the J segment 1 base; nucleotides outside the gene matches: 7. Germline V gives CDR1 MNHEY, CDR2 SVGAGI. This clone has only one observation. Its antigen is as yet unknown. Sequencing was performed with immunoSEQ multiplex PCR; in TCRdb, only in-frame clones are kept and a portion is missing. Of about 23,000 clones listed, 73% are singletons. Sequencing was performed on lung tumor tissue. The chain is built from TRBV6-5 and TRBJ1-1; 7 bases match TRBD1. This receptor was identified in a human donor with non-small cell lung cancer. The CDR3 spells CASSSTRQGNTEAFF. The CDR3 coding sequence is TGTGCCAGCAGTAGTACGAGACAGGGGAACACTGAAGCTTTCTTT.